This record covers a single T cell receptor (beta chain). As yet, its antigen is unknown. Produced via immunoSEQ multiplex PCR; TCRdb's table is partial and in-frame only. The sample includes about 580,000 clones, 95% to 98% seen only once; the top ten take less than 0.35%. The data belong to a study of shared clonotypes between healthy human individuals. General study points: Generation probabilities of non-shared clonotypes were lower (relative to those shared by all four donors).

J lost 3 bases, V lost 5 bases, and 8 bases had no gene match. Germline CDR1 MNHEY, CDR2 SVGAGI. This CDR3 region has 15 residues. CD45RO negativity and positive selection for CCR7 defined naive CD8 cells, a population that excluded terminally differentiated effector memory CD45RA+ cells. The TCR comes from a man aged 25-45 years in good health. The chain employs TRBV6-5 and TRBJ2-7, with 9 positions matching TRBD1. The material sequenced was naive CD8+ T cells sorted from blood. CDR3 DNA: TGTGCCAGCAGTCTGTCCGGGACAGGGTTCTACGAGCAGTACTTC. Protein product: CASSLSGTGFYEQYF.